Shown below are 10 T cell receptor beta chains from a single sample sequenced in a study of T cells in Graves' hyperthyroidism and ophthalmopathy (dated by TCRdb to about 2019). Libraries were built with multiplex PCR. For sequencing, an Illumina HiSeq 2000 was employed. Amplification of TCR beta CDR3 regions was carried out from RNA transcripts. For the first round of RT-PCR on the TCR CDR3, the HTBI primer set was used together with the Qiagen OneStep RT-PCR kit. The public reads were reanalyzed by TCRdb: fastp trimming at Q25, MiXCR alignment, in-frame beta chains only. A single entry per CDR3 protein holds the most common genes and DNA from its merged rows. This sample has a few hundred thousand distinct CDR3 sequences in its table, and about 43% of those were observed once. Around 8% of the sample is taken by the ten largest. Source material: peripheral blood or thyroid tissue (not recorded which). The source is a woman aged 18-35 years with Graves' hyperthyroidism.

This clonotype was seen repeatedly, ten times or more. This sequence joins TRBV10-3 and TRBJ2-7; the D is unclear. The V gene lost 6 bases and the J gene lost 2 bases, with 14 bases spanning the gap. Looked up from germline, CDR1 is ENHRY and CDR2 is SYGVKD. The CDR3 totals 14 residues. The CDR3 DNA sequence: TGTGCCATCAGAGATCAGGCCCCCGCCTACGAGCAGTACTTC. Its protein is CAIRDQAPAYEQYF.

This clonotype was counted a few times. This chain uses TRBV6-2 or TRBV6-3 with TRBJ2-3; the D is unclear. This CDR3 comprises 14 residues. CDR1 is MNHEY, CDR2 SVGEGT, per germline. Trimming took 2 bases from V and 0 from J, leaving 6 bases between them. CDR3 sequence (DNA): TGTGCCAGCAGTTACGACGATAGCACAGATACGCAGTATTTT. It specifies CASSYDDSTDTQYF.

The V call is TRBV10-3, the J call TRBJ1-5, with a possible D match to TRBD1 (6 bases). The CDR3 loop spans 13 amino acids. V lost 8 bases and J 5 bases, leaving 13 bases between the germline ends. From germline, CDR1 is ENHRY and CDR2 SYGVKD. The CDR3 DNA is TGTGCCATCCGCGAAGGGGGTGATCAGCCCCAGCATTTT. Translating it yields CAIREGGDQPQHF.

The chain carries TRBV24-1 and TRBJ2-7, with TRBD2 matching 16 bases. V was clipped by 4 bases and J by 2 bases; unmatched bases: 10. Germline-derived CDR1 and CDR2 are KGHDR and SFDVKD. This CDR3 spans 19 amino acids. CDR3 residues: CATSEAGLAGGPGTYEQYF. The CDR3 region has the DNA TGTGCCACCAGTGAGGCGGGACTAGCGGGAGGGCCGGGCACCTACGAGCAGTACTTC.

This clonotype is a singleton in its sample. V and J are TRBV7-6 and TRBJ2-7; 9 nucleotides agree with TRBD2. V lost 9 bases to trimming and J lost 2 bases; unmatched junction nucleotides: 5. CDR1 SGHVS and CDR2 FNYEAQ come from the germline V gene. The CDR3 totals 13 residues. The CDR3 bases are TGTGCCAGAAGCGGGGGGACAACCTACGAGCAGTACTTC. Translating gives CARSGGTTYEQYF.

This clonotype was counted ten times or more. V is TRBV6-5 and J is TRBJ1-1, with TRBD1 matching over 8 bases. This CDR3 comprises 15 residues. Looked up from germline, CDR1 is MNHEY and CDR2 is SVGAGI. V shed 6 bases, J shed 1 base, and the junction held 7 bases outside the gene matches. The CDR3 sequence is CASSRFDRGNTEAFF. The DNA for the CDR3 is TGTGCCAGCAGCCGCTTCGACAGGGGGAACACTGAAGCTTTCTTT.

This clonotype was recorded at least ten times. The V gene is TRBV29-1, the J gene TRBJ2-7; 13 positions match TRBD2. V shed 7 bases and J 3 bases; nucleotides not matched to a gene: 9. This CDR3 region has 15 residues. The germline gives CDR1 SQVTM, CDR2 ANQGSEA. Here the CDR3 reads CSERRWTSGSYEQYF. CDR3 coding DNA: TGCAGCGAGAGGCGGTGGACTAGCGGGAGCTACGAGCAGTACTTC.

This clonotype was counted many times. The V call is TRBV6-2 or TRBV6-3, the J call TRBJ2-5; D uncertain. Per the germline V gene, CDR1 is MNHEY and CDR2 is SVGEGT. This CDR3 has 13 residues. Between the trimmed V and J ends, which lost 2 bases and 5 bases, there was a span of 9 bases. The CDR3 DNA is TGTGCCAGCAGTTACAGGGTAGGGGAGACCCAGTACTTC. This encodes CASSYRVGETQYF.

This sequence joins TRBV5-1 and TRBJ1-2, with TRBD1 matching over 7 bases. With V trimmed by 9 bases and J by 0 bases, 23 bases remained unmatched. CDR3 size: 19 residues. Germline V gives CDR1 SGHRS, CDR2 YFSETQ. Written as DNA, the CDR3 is TGCGCCACCGCACACAGCGGGCCTACCGGGACAGCGTCTAACTATGGCTACACCTTC. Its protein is CATAHSGPTGTASNYGYTF. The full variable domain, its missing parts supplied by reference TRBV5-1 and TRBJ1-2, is KAGVTQTPRYLIKTRGQQVTLSCSPISGHRSVSWYQQTPGQGLQFLFEYFSETQRNKGNFPGRFSGRQFSNSRSEMNVSTLELGDSALYLCATAHSGPTGTASNYGYTFGSGTRLTVV.

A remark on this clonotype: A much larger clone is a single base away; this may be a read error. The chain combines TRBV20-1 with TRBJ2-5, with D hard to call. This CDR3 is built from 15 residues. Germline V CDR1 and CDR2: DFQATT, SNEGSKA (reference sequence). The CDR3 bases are TGCAGTGCTAGAGGGCCCTGGCAGGCCCAAGAGACCCAGCACTTC. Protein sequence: CSARGPWQAQETQHF.